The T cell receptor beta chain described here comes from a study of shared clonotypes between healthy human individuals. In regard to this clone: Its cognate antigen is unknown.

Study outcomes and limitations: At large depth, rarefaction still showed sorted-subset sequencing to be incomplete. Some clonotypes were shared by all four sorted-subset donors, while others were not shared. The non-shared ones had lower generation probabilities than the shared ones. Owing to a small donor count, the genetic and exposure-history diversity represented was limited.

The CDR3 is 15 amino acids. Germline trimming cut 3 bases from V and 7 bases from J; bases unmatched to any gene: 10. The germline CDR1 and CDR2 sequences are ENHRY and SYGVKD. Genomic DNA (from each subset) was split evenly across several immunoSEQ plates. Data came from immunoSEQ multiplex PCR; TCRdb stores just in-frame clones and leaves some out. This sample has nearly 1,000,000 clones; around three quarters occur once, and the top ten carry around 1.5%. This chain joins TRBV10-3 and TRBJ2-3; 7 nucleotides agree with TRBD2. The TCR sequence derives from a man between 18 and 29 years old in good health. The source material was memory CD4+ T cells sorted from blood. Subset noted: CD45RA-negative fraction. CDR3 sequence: CAISDPGGSLHTQYF. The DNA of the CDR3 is TGTGCCATCAGTGATCCGGGGGGAAGTTTACATACGCAGTATTTT.